This is a list of T cell receptor beta chains from one sample in a study of OX40 agonist ivuxolimab in advanced cancers. Here immunoSEQ multiplex PCR was the method, and the copy in TCRdb shows in-frame clones only, minus some. The table lists about 81,000 clones, approximately 89% of them singletons. Sequencing used CD4+ or CD8+ T cells sorted from blood, obtained in a trial of the OX40 agonist ivuxolimab. These receptor sequences come from an adult with an advanced solid tumor such as melanoma, head and neck, liver or kidney cancer. Both conserved end residues are part of each CDR3. The D gene is left open where the match is weak. Clone size is stated in some rows and not others, as once, few, many or a class when expanded.

abundance | d_gene | j_gene | v_gene | CDR3nt | CDR3aa
NA | NA | TRBJ2-3 | TRBV6-6 | TGTGCCAGCAGTTACCCCGAGCTGGTGAGCGCAGATACGCAGTATTTT | CASSYPELVSADTQYF
NA | NA | TRBJ1-5 | TRBV19 | TGTGCCAGTAGTATACAAGGGGCGAACAATCAGCCCCAGCATTTT | CASSIQGANNQPQHF
few | NA | TRBJ1-2 | TRBV7-9 | TGTGCCAGCAGCTTAGCGTCCTTCTATGGCTACACCTTC | CASSLASFYGYTF
NA | NA | TRBJ2-7 | TRBV18 | TGTGCCAGCTCACCACCGGTCTCCTACGAGCAGTACTTC | CASSPPVSYEQYF
few | NA | TRBJ1-1 | TRBV7-2 | TGTGCCAGCAGCTTTGCCGGGGTTTTGAGCACTGAAGCTTTCTTT | CASSFAGVLSTEAFF
few | TRBD2 | TRBJ2-7 | TRBV18 | TGTGCCAGCGCCAGACTAGCGGGAGGATACGAGCAGTACTTC | CASARLAGGYEQYF
NA | NA | TRBJ2-1 | TRBV5-6 | TGTGCCAGCAGCAGTGTGGTGGGGCGGCGCAATGAGCAGTTCTTC | CASSSVVGRRNEQFF
NA | TRBD1 | TRBJ1-2 | TRBV6-1 | TGTGCCAGCAGTGAAGTACTGACAGGGGTAGCAGTCTATGGCTACACCTTC | CASSEVLTGVAVYGYTF
NA | NA | TRBJ1-6 | TRBV7-9 | TGTGCCAGCAGCCTGAATGATTCACCCCTCCACTTT | CASSLNDSPLHF
NA | NA | TRBJ2-4 | TRBV5-4 | TGTGCCAGCAGCCCGGGGGCGAATCTAGCCAAAAACATTCAGTACTTC | CASSPGANLAKNIQYF
NA | NA | TRBJ2-5 | TRBV27 | TGTGCCAGCAGTTTAGCCGGGGGCTTAGGAGAGACCCAGTACTTC | CASSLAGGLGETQYF
few | NA | TRBJ1-2 | TRBV13 | TGTGCCAGCAGCTTAAGTCCGGGTAACTATGGCTACACCTTC | CASSLSPGNYGYTF
NA | NA | TRBJ1-1 | TRBV6-1 | TGTGCCAGCAGTGAATCACGGGCCTCAGGGGCATCTTTCTTT | CASSESRASGASFF
few | TRBD1 | TRBJ1-4 | TRBV4-1 | TGCGCCAGCAGTCGAACCGGGACAGGGCATGAAAAACTGTTTTTT | CASSRTGTGHEKLFF
NA | TRBD1 | TRBJ2-7 | TRBV28 | TGTGCCAGCAGTTTATCGGGGACAGGTTATGTGCAGTACTTC | CASSLSGTGYVQYF
NA | NA | TRBJ1-1 | TRBV7-9 | TGTGCCAGCAGCTTAGCTCAGGGGAACACTGAAGCTTTCTTT | CASSLAQGNTEAFF
once | TRBD1 | TRBJ2-7 | TRBV18 | TGTGCCAGCTCACCGAGACGACAGGGCCCTGACGAGCAGTACTTC | CASSPRRQGPDEQYF
NA | NA | TRBJ2-2 | TRBV11-3 | TGTGCCAGCAGCGGAGACAGGTTCGCGAACACCGGGGAGCTGTTTTTT | CASSGDRFANTGELFF
NA | NA | TRBJ1-3 | TRBV18 | TGTGCCAGCTCGCCTCTCCAGGGGACTGGAAACACCATATATTTT | CASSPLQGTGNTIYF
NA | TRBD1 | TRBJ2-7 | TRBV19 | TGTGCCAGTAGCAGCTACAGGGGGCGTCACGAGCAGTACTTC | CASSSYRGRHEQYF
NA | NA | TRBJ2-6 | TRBV5-6 | TGTGCCAGCGACAGCCAGTCTGACGTCCTGACTTTC | CASDSQSDVLTF
NA | NA | TRBJ2-5 | TRBV4-3 | TGCGCCAGCAGCCAGGCAGGGGAGGGAGAGACCCAGTACTTC | CASSQAGEGETQYF
NA | NA | TRBJ1-1 | TRBV6-1 | TGTGCCAGCAGTGAAGTGAACACTGAAGCTTTCTTT | CASSEVNTEAFF
NA | NA | TRBJ2-3 | TRBV5-8 | TGTGCCAGCAGCTTGCCCCTCTTCACGCAGTATTTT | CASSLPLFTQYF
NA | NA | TRBJ2-3 | TRBV7-8 | TGTGCCAGCAGCAAGGGTAGCACAGATACGCAGTATTTT | CASSKGSTDTQYF
NA | NA | TRBJ2-1 | TRBV11-3 | TGTGCCAGCAGCTTTAAATTCGGGCGGGGTAGCTCCTACAATGAGCAGTTCTTC | CASSFKFGRGSSYNEQFF
NA | NA | TRBJ1-2 | TRBV6-5 | TGTGCCAGCAGTTTCACGATACAGGGAGTTGATGGCTACACCTTC | CASSFTIQGVDGYTF
NA | NA | TRBJ1-2 | TRBV18 | TGTGCCAGCTCACCCAGGGAAGGTGGCTACACCTTC | CASSPREGGYTF
NA | TRBD1 | TRBJ1-5 | TRBV6-4 | TGTGCCAGCAGTCGGACAGGGGATAGCAATCAGCCCCAGCATTTT | CASSRTGDSNQPQHF
once | TRBD2 | TRBJ2-2 | TRBV4-1 | TGCGCCAGCAGCCCTCGGACTAGCGGGAGCTTCGGGGCCGGGGAGCTGTTTTTT | CASSPRTSGSFGAGELFF
NA | TRBD2 | TRBJ2-1 | TRBV7-9 | TGTGCCAGCAGCTTAAGCCTAGCGGGGGCACACAATGAGCAGTTCTTC | CASSLSLAGAHNEQFF
NA | NA | TRBJ1-6 | TRBV28 | TGTGCCAGCAGAGGGCCCTGGGCTTCACCCCTCCACTTT | CASRGPWASPLHF
NA | NA | TRBJ1-2 | TRBV19 | TGTGCCAGTAGCAAAGCAGGTCCCTATGGCTACACCTTC | CASSKAGPYGYTF
NA | TRBD1 | TRBJ2-1 | TRBV29-1 | TGCAGCGTTGAAAGGCCAGGGGGCGGGTACAATGAGCAGTTCTTC | CSVERPGGGYNEQFF
once | TRBD2 | TRBJ2-1 | TRBV7-2 | TGTGCCAGCAGCTTAGGTAGCGGGAGGGCCTATGAGCAGTTCTTC | CASSLGSGRAYEQFF
few | NA | TRBJ1-2 | TRBV7-2 | TGTGCCAGCAGCTTTGCTCCTGACGGATCTTATCGCGGCTACACCTTC | CASSFAPDGSYRGYTF
NA | NA | TRBJ2-7 | TRBV11-2 | TGTGCCAGCAGCTTAGAGGGTCAGAGTCTCTACGAGCAGTACTTC | CASSLEGQSLYEQYF
NA | NA | TRBJ1-1 | TRBV5-1 | TGCGCCAGCAGCTTAGGTGGGCAGGGCACTGAAGCTTTCTTT | CASSLGGQGTEAFF
NA | TRBD1 | TRBJ2-7 | TRBV7-8 | TGTGCCAGCAGCTTAAGCGGACAGGCTATCTCCTACGAGCAGTACTTC | CASSLSGQAISYEQYF
few | TRBD1 | TRBJ2-3 | TRBV5-8 | TGTGCCAGCAGCTCTTGGACAGGGACCTACACAGATACGCAGTATTTT | CASSSWTGTYTDTQYF
few | TRBD1 | TRBJ1-5 | TRBV10-3 | TGTGCCATCAGTGATCCCACAGGGGAAACGGGGCAGCCCCAGCATTTT | CAISDPTGETGQPQHF
NA | NA | TRBJ1-6 | TRBV7-6 | TGTGCCAGCAGCTTAGCAGGCCAGGGAAATTCACCCCTCCACTTT | CASSLAGQGNSPLHF
NA | NA | TRBJ2-5 | TRBV2 | TGTGCCAGCAGTGAGGGGGGATTCCAAGAGACCCAGTACTTC | CASSEGGFQETQYF
NA | NA | TRBJ1-2 | TRBV5-8 | TGTGCCAGCAGCCTCGGAGGGTTCTATGGCTACACCTTC | CASSLGGFYGYTF
NA | NA | TRBJ1-2 | TRBV28 | TGTGCCAGCAGCCCGCGGAACCCCTATGGCTACACCTTC | CASSPRNPYGYTF
NA | NA | TRBJ2-3 | TRBV29-1 | TGCAGCGTCGTAGAGGTAGTTTCCTCCGATACGCAGTATTTT | CSVVEVVSSDTQYF
NA | NA | TRBJ2-7 | TRBV11-1 | TGTGCCAGCAGCTTAAGTCGGTTAGGCAGCTACGAGCAGTACTTC | CASSLSRLGSYEQYF
NA | NA | TRBJ2-5 | TRBV2 | TGTGCCAGCAGAGAAGAGGGGAGGCGGGTCCAAGAGACCCAGTACTTC | CASREEGRRVQETQYF
NA | TRBD1 | TRBJ2-5 | TRBV10-3 | TGTGCCATCAGTCCCCGGGACAGAGAGACCCAGTACTTC | CAISPRDRETQYF
NA | NA | TRBJ2-6 | TRBV27 | TGTGCCAGCAGATCGAGACAGACTAACTCTGGGGCCAACGTCCTGACTTTC | CASRSRQTNSGANVLTF